The T cell receptor beta chain under discussion was sequenced for a study of blood T cell repertoires in COVID-19. Study information: PBMCs, B-cell-depleted T cells, or T cells provided the cDNA or gDNA that made up the material.

Germline CDR1 is MDHEN and CDR2 is SYDVKM. Trimming took 6 bases from V and 5 from J, leaving 16 bases between them. The CDR3 spans 14 residues. Authors' analysis steps: Amplification of reference gene primers provided the estimated nucleated cell counts. Some clones are missing from TCRdb's copy, which holds only in-frame ones; the method was immunoSEQ multiplex PCR. From that table come the V and J calls and clone size; the DNA was used to work out D and trimming. The sample contains fewer than 600,000 clones, 89% of which appear only once. The chain links TRBV28 to TRBJ2-5; D may be TRBD2 (6 bases). Sequencing was performed on peripheral blood. The receptor was derived from a young man with COVID-19, enrolled during active disease. The CDR3 DNA is TGTGCCAGCAGCCAGACTAGGCGGGGCGAGACCCAGTACTTC. Its protein is CASSQTRRGETQYF.